These T cell receptor beta chains were read from a single sample in a study of shared clonotypes between healthy human individuals. Data came from immunoSEQ multiplex PCR; TCRdb stores just in-frame clones and leaves some out. The repertoire holds approximately 1.4 million clones, with nearly 99% as singletons. The specimen sequenced was naive CD4+ T cells sorted from blood. These receptors were taken from a man aged 25 to 40 in good health. Each CDR3 is given with its conserved first and last residue. Fields, in order: D gene, V gene, J gene, CDR3 protein, CDR3 DNA. A D gene is named only where the DNA matches it firmly.

d_gene: TRBD2; v_gene: TRBV30; j_gene: TRBJ2-3; CDR3aa: CAWSSGNTDTQYF; CDR3nt: TGTGCCTGGTCCAGCGGGAACACAGATACGCAGTATTTT
d_gene: -; v_gene: TRBV5-1; j_gene: TRBJ2-2; CDR3aa: CASSLAGQGSGELFF; CDR3nt: TGCGCCAGCAGCTTGGCGGGGCAGGGGTCCGGGGAGCTGTTTTTT
d_gene: -; v_gene: TRBV7-9; j_gene: TRBJ2-7; CDR3aa: CASSLGGGSYEQYF; CDR3nt: TGTGCCAGCAGCTTAGGTGGTGGCTCCTACGAGCAGTACTTC
d_gene: TRBD2; v_gene: TRBV7-6; j_gene: TRBJ2-3; CDR3aa: CASSPRGGRITDTQYF; CDR3nt: TGTGCCAGCAGCCCTAGGGGAGGGAGGATTACAGATACGCAGTATTTT
d_gene: -; v_gene: TRBV14; j_gene: TRBJ2-1; CDR3aa: CASSHGPYNEQFF; CDR3nt: TGTGCCAGCAGCCATGGTCCTTACAATGAGCAGTTCTTC
d_gene: TRBD2; v_gene: TRBV2; j_gene: TRBJ2-2; CDR3aa: CASSVGLAGDFPGELFF; CDR3nt: TGTGCCAGCAGTGTAGGCCTAGCGGGAGATTTTCCCGGGGAGCTGTTTTTT
d_gene: TRBD2; v_gene: TRBV30; j_gene: TRBJ2-7; CDR3aa: CAWRLEGRAGEQYF; CDR3nt: TGTGCCTGGAGACTGGAGGGGAGGGCGGGCGAGCAGTACTTC
d_gene: -; v_gene: TRBV27; j_gene: TRBJ1-2; CDR3aa: CASSFSSKLSPGYGYTF; CDR3nt: TGTGCCAGCAGTTTCTCCTCTAAATTATCACCGGGCTATGGCTACACCTTC
d_gene: -; v_gene: TRBV5-5; j_gene: TRBJ2-7; CDR3aa: CASISPAYEQYF; CDR3nt: TGTGCCAGCATCTCCCCAGCCTACGAGCAGTACTTC
d_gene: -; v_gene: TRBV6-4; j_gene: TRBJ2-1; CDR3aa: CASSYQRSSYNEQFF; CDR3nt: TGTGCCAGCAGTTATCAGCGGAGCTCCTACAATGAGCAGTTCTTC
d_gene: -; v_gene: TRBV28; j_gene: TRBJ2-2; CDR3aa: CASSLGQANTGELFF; CDR3nt: TGTGCCAGCAGTTTAGGGCAAGCGAACACCGGGGAGCTGTTTTTT
d_gene: TRBD2; v_gene: TRBV18; j_gene: TRBJ2-1; CDR3aa: CASSPFTGGGYNEQFF; CDR3nt: TGTGCCAGCTCTCCCTTCACGGGAGGGGGTTACAATGAGCAGTTCTTC
d_gene: -; v_gene: TRBV27; j_gene: TRBJ2-1; CDR3aa: CASSLESSLSYNEQFF; CDR3nt: TGTGCCAGCAGTTTGGAGAGCAGTCTCTCCTACAATGAGCAGTTCTTC
d_gene: TRBD2; v_gene: TRBV29-1; j_gene: TRBJ2-3; CDR3aa: CSVSGRLTDTQYF; CDR3nt: TGCAGCGTAAGCGGGAGATTGACAGATACGCAGTATTTT
d_gene: -; v_gene: TRBV5-1; j_gene: TRBJ2-7; CDR3aa: CASSLSTNSYEQYF; CDR3nt: TGCGCCAGCAGCTTGTCTACGAACTCCTACGAGCAGTACTTC
d_gene: TRBD2; v_gene: TRBV27; j_gene: TRBJ2-7; CDR3aa: CASSYAGLDSYEQYF; CDR3nt: TGTGCCAGCAGTTATGCGGGACTAGACTCCTACGAGCAGTACTTC
d_gene: TRBD1; v_gene: TRBV5-6; j_gene: TRBJ2-6; CDR3aa: CASSSNGQGGLAGANVLTF; CDR3nt: TGTGCCAGCAGCTCAAACGGACAGGGGGGTTTGGCTGGGGCCAACGTCCTGACTTTC